Listed below are T cell receptor beta chains from one sample, sequenced in a study of T cells in localized non-small cell lung cancer. TCRdb's copy holds only in-frame clones and misses some; the assay was immunoSEQ multiplex PCR. The repertoire holds about 20,000 clones, with 87% as singletons. This sample comprised PBMCs, obtained before any cancer treatment. These receptors were taken from a man aged 35 to 69 with stage II squamous cell lung carcinoma. CDR3s include the opening cysteine and the closing phenylalanine or tryptophan. The D gene is left open where the match is weak. Not all rows give a size; the values are once, few, many and, for expanded clones, a class.

v_gene: TRBV27; j_gene: TRBJ2-6; d_gene: -; abundance: -; CDR3aa: CASSLEAGANVLTF; CDR3nt: TGTGCCAGCAGTTTGGAGGCTGGGGCCAACGTCCTGACTTTC
v_gene: TRBV6-5; j_gene: TRBJ1-1; d_gene: -; abundance: -; CDR3aa: CASSYSGGLNTEAFF; CDR3nt: TGTGCCAGCAGTTACTCGGGGGGCCTGAACACTGAAGCTTTCTTT
v_gene: TRBV6-6; j_gene: TRBJ1-1; d_gene: TRBD1; abundance: -; CDR3aa: CASRTGVATEAFF; CDR3nt: TGTGCCAGCAGGACAGGGGTTGCTACTGAAGCTTTCTTT
v_gene: TRBV5-1; j_gene: TRBJ1-3; d_gene: -; abundance: once; CDR3aa: CASSVGSSSGNTIYF; CDR3nt: TGCGCCAGCAGCGTCGGGAGTTCGTCTGGAAACACCATATATTTT
v_gene: TRBV28; j_gene: TRBJ2-7; d_gene: -; abundance: once; CDR3aa: CASRIDSSYEQYF; CDR3nt: TGTGCCAGCAGAATCGACTCCTCCTACGAGCAGTACTTC
v_gene: TRBV5-1; j_gene: TRBJ2-5; d_gene: TRBD1; abundance: -; CDR3aa: CASSLVGTDREETQYF; CDR3nt: TGCGCCAGCAGCTTGGTGGGCACTGACAGGGAAGAGACCCAGTACTTC
v_gene: TRBV5-1; j_gene: TRBJ2-7; d_gene: TRBD1; abundance: -; CDR3aa: CASSPDRDEQYF; CDR3nt: TGCGCCAGCAGCCCGGACAGGGACGAGCAGTACTTC
v_gene: TRBV6-5; j_gene: TRBJ1-2; d_gene: TRBD1; abundance: few; CDR3aa: CASAGQGGDNYGYTF; CDR3nt: TGTGCCAGTGCGGGACAGGGAGGAGATAACTATGGCTACACCTTC
v_gene: TRBV6-6; j_gene: TRBJ2-1; d_gene: -; abundance: -; CDR3aa: CASSRGNEQFF; CDR3nt: TGTGCCAGCAGTAGGGGGAATGAGCAGTTCTTC
v_gene: TRBV18; j_gene: TRBJ2-2; d_gene: TRBD2; abundance: -; CDR3aa: CASSLAGSTGELFF; CDR3nt: TGTGCCAGCTCGCTAGCGGGAAGCACCGGGGAGCTGTTTTTT
v_gene: TRBV10-1; j_gene: TRBJ2-2; d_gene: -; abundance: -; CDR3aa: CASSGGRGWDTGELFF; CDR3nt: TGCGCCAGCAGTGGGGGCCGGGGCTGGGACACCGGGGAGCTGTTTTTT
v_gene: TRBV5-4; j_gene: TRBJ2-3; d_gene: -; abundance: -; CDR3aa: CASSPRLGEMDTQYF; CDR3nt: TGTGCCAGCAGCCCGAGACTAGGGGAGATGGATACGCAGTATTTT
v_gene: TRBV5-6; j_gene: TRBJ2-1; d_gene: TRBD2; abundance: -; CDR3aa: CASSLGLASYNEQFF; CDR3nt: TGTGCCAGCAGCCTTGGACTAGCGAGCTACAATGAGCAGTTCTTC
v_gene: TRBV18; j_gene: TRBJ2-5; d_gene: -; abundance: -; CDR3aa: CASSPQKGGETQYF; CDR3nt: TGTGCCAGCTCACCACAAAAGGGTGGGGAGACCCAGTACTTC
v_gene: TRBV29-1; j_gene: TRBJ1-1; d_gene: -; abundance: -; CDR3aa: CSVWQGNTEAFF; CDR3nt: TGCAGCGTGTGGCAGGGAAACACTGAAGCTTTCTTT
v_gene: TRBV4-2; j_gene: TRBJ2-4; d_gene: -; abundance: -; CDR3aa: CASSQPPENIQYF; CDR3nt: TGTGCCAGCAGCCAACCCCCAGAAAACATTCAGTACTTC
v_gene: TRBV27; j_gene: TRBJ1-2; d_gene: -; abundance: -; CDR3aa: CASGFGQSPGYTF; CDR3nt: TGTGCCAGCGGATTCGGACAGTCACCAGGCTACACCTTC
v_gene: TRBV19; j_gene: TRBJ2-2; d_gene: -; abundance: -; CDR3aa: CASSINTGELFF; CDR3nt: TGTGCCAGTAGTATAAACACCGGGGAGCTGTTTTTT
v_gene: TRBV6-4; j_gene: TRBJ1-1; d_gene: -; abundance: -; CDR3aa: CASSVEGNTEAFF; CDR3nt: TGTGCCAGCAGTGTCGAGGGGAACACTGAAGCTTTCTTT
v_gene: TRBV18; j_gene: TRBJ1-4; d_gene: -; abundance: medium-sized; CDR3aa: CASSPLPAHNEKLFF; CDR3nt: TGTGCCAGCTCACCACTGCCGGCCCATAATGAAAAACTGTTTTTT
v_gene: TRBV7-9; j_gene: TRBJ2-3; d_gene: TRBD2; abundance: -; CDR3aa: CASSPGTSGYTDTQYF; CDR3nt: TGTGCCAGCAGCCCCGGGACTAGCGGATACACAGATACGCAGTATTTT
v_gene: TRBV15; j_gene: TRBJ2-5; d_gene: -; abundance: -; CDR3aa: CATSRRDGETQYF; CDR3nt: TGTGCCACCAGCAGGAGGGATGGGGAGACCCAGTACTTC
v_gene: TRBV5-6; j_gene: TRBJ2-7; d_gene: -; abundance: -; CDR3aa: CASSFAGLGYEQYF; CDR3nt: TGTGCCAGCAGCTTCGCGGGTTTAGGCTACGAGCAGTACTTC
v_gene: TRBV5-1; j_gene: TRBJ2-1; d_gene: TRBD2; abundance: -; CDR3aa: CASSLGLAPGGGNEQFF; CDR3nt: TGCGCCAGCAGCTTGGGACTAGCGCCCGGGGGCGGGAATGAGCAGTTCTTC
v_gene: TRBV30; j_gene: TRBJ1-5; d_gene: -; abundance: -; CDR3aa: CAWSAQGGNQPQHF; CDR3nt: TGTGCCTGGAGTGCACAGGGAGGGAATCAGCCCCAGCATTTT
v_gene: TRBV19; j_gene: TRBJ1-2; d_gene: -; abundance: -; CDR3aa: CASSMSGTNYGYTF; CDR3nt: TGTGCCAGTAGTATGTCGGGGACGAACTATGGCTACACCTTC
v_gene: TRBV19; j_gene: TRBJ2-5; d_gene: -; abundance: -; CDR3aa: CASSTGPQETQYF; CDR3nt: TGTGCCAGTAGTACCGGACCTCAAGAGACCCAGTACTTC
v_gene: TRBV30; j_gene: TRBJ1-1; d_gene: -; abundance: -; CDR3aa: CAWSFSTNTEAFF; CDR3nt: TGTGCCTGGAGTTTCAGCACGAACACTGAAGCTTTCTTT
v_gene: TRBV6-1; j_gene: TRBJ2-7; d_gene: -; abundance: -; CDR3aa: CASSEAQTASGYEQYF; CDR3nt: TGTGCCAGCAGTGAAGCTCAGACGGCCTCGGGCTACGAGCAGTACTTC
v_gene: TRBV18; j_gene: TRBJ1-4; d_gene: -; abundance: -; CDR3aa: CASSSDENREKLFF; CDR3nt: TGTGCCAGCTCATCCGATGAAAACAGGGAAAAACTGTTTTTT
v_gene: TRBV7-8; j_gene: TRBJ2-2; d_gene: TRBD2; abundance: once; CDR3aa: CASSLTSGGRTNTGELFF; CDR3nt: TGTGCCAGCAGCTTGACTAGCGGGGGCCGAACGAACACCGGGGAGCTGTTTTTT
v_gene: TRBV5-1; j_gene: TRBJ2-3; d_gene: -; abundance: -; CDR3aa: CASSLVGAVGVDTQYF; CDR3nt: TGCGCCAGCAGCTTGGTCGGGGCCGTCGGGGTAGATACGCAGTATTTT
v_gene: TRBV2; j_gene: TRBJ2-7; d_gene: -; abundance: once; CDR3aa: CASSWDNLYEQYF; CDR3nt: TGTGCCAGCAGTTGGGACAACCTCTACGAGCAGTACTTC
v_gene: TRBV11-2; j_gene: TRBJ2-4; d_gene: TRBD2; abundance: -; CDR3aa: CASTLNSGGKDIQYF; CDR3nt: TGTGCCAGCACCTTAAATAGCGGGGGGAAAGACATTCAGTACTTC
v_gene: TRBV6-5; j_gene: TRBJ1-2; d_gene: -; abundance: -; CDR3aa: CASSYSNSYGYTF; CDR3nt: TGTGCCAGCAGTTACTCGAACAGCTATGGCTACACCTTC
v_gene: TRBV7-8; j_gene: TRBJ2-2; d_gene: TRBD2; abundance: -; CDR3aa: CASSPRTRGNTGELFF; CDR3nt: TGTGCCAGCAGCCCACGGACTAGGGGGAACACCGGGGAGCTGTTTTTT
v_gene: TRBV9; j_gene: TRBJ2-7; d_gene: -; abundance: -; CDR3aa: CASSVDALGPNEQYF; CDR3nt: TGTGCCAGCAGCGTAGACGCCTTAGGACCCAACGAGCAGTACTTC
v_gene: TRBV5-4; j_gene: TRBJ1-2; d_gene: -; abundance: once; CDR3aa: CASSELEDGYTF; CDR3nt: TGTGCCAGCAGCGAGTTGGAAGATGGCTACACCTTC
v_gene: TRBV6-5; j_gene: TRBJ2-6; d_gene: -; abundance: -; CDR3aa: CASSGSSGANVLTF; CDR3nt: TGTGCCAGCAGTGGTTCCTCTGGGGCCAACGTCCTGACTTTC
v_gene: TRBV6-5; j_gene: TRBJ2-7; d_gene: TRBD1; abundance: -; CDR3aa: CASSRGQGSNEQYF; CDR3nt: TGTGCCAGCAGTCGGGGACAGGGCTCAAACGAGCAGTACTTC
v_gene: TRBV27; j_gene: TRBJ1-5; d_gene: -; abundance: few; CDR3aa: CASSFLSGFNQPQHF; CDR3nt: TGTGCCAGCAGTTTTTTATCGGGTTTTAATCAGCCCCAGCATTTT
v_gene: TRBV25-1; j_gene: TRBJ1-3; d_gene: -; abundance: -; CDR3aa: CASSEIGRTGNTIYF; CDR3nt: TGTGCCAGCAGTGAAATCGGCCGGACGGGAAACACCATATATTTT
v_gene: TRBV21-1; j_gene: TRBJ1-1; d_gene: -; abundance: once; CDR3aa: CASSKGRGWTEAFF; CDR3nt: TGTGCCAGCAGCAAGGGCAGGGGGTGGACTGAAGCTTTCTTT
v_gene: TRBV5-4; j_gene: TRBJ2-3; d_gene: TRBD2; abundance: -; CDR3aa: CASSSGLAGVSSTDTQYF; CDR3nt: TGTGCCAGCAGCTCGGGACTAGCGGGGGTTTCTAGCACAGATACGCAGTATTTT
v_gene: TRBV19; j_gene: TRBJ2-7; d_gene: TRBD2; abundance: -; CDR3aa: CASSPRTGLAGNYEQYF; CDR3nt: TGTGCCAGTAGTCCAAGGACGGGACTAGCGGGGAACTACGAGCAGTACTTC
v_gene: TRBV19; j_gene: TRBJ1-4; d_gene: TRBD1; abundance: -; CDR3aa: CASSIPGQGANEKLFF; CDR3nt: TGTGCCAGTAGTATACCGGGACAGGGGGCGAATGAAAAACTGTTTTTT